These T cell receptor beta chains were read from a single sample in a study of blood T cell repertoires in COVID-19. Assay used: immunoSEQ multiplex PCR; TCRdb lists only in-frame clones, some missing. The table lists nearly 50,000 clones, over 70% of them singletons. Material for sequencing was peripheral blood. The receptors originated from a woman older than 75 with COVID-19, enrolled during active disease. The CDR3 runs from the conserved cysteine through the conserved F or W. The D gene is left open where the match is weak. Where a row states a size, it is once, few, many or the class of an expanded clone; other rows omit it.

TRBJ2-1 TRBV11-3 . few CASSALYNEQFF TGTGCCAGCAGCGCACTATACAATGAGCAGTTCTTC
TRBJ1-2 TRBV6-5 TRBD1 once CASERDRGNYGYTF TGTGCCAGTGAAAGGGACAGGGGGAACTATGGCTACACCTTC
TRBJ1-2 TRBV18 TRBD1 . CASSRTGRDLNGYTF TGTGCCAGCTCGCGGACAGGTCGGGACCTTAATGGCTACACCTTC
TRBJ2-1 TRBV7-3 TRBD2 few CASSLGGENEQFF TGTGCCAGCAGCTTAGGGGGGGAAAATGAGCAGTTCTTC
TRBJ1-2 TRBV5-1 TRBD1 . CASSLGGTANYGYTF TGCGCCAGCAGCTTGGGAGGGACAGCTAACTATGGCTACACCTTC
TRBJ1-2 TRBV5-1 . . CASSPGYGYTF TGCGCCAGCAGCCCGGGCTATGGCTACACCTTC
TRBJ2-2 TRBV10-1 TRBD1 once CASIWDRRNTGELFF TGCGCCTCAATCTGGGACAGGCGAAACACCGGGGAGCTGTTTTTT
TRBJ1-2 TRBV13 . . CASSAQGFNYGYTF TGTGCCAGCAGCGCTCAGGGATTTAACTATGGCTACACCTTC
TRBJ2-2 TRBV2 TRBD2 . CASSEAGGKSGELFF TGTGCCAGCAGTGAGGCGGGGGGGAAATCCGGGGAGCTGTTTTTT
TRBJ1-5 TRBV28 TRBD1 . CASTKGDRENQPQHF TGTGCCAGCACTAAAGGCGACAGGGAAAATCAGCCCCAGCATTTT
TRBJ2-7 TRBV27 TRBD2 . CASGPGLAVTYEQYF TGTGCCAGCGGACCGGGACTAGCGGTTACCTACGAGCAGTACTTC
TRBJ1-1 TRBV9 TRBD1 . CASSPRIIRQGNPNTEAFF TGTGCCAGCAGCCCCCGAATCATTAGACAGGGGAACCCGAACACTGAAGCTTTCTTT
TRBJ1-5 TRBV19 . . CASLRSPVSNQPQHF TGTGCCAGCCTCCGATCCCCAGTCAGCAATCAGCCCCAGCATTTT
TRBJ1-6 TRBV6-5 . . CASGDTRGSPLHF TGTGCCAGCGGGGACACCCGGGGTTCACCCCTCCACTTT
TRBJ2-7 TRBV4-2 . few CASSRLGAYEQYF TGTGCCAGCAGCCGCCTCGGGGCCTACGAGCAGTACTTC
TRBJ2-1 TRBV2 TRBD2 . CASSDPSSGRSYNEQFF TGTGCCAGCAGTGATCCTTCTAGCGGGAGATCCTACAATGAGCAGTTCTTC
TRBJ1-5 TRBV28 . few CASSLLGASDQPQHF TGTGCCAGCAGTTTACTGGGGGCTTCGGATCAGCCCCAGCATTTT
TRBJ2-6 TRBV29-1 . once CSVQAHLSGANVLTF TGCAGCGTGCAGGCCCACCTCTCTGGGGCCAACGTCCTGACTTTC
TRBJ2-3 TRBV5-1 . once CASSFLEQRGSTQYF TGCGCCAGCAGCTTTCTCGAACAAAGGGGGAGTACGCAGTATTTT
TRBJ2-4 TRBV5-5 TRBD2 few CASSPEGWGTSGRNIQYF TGTGCCAGCAGCCCGGAAGGCTGGGGGACTAGCGGGAGAAACATTCAGTACTTC
TRBJ2-1 TRBV3-1/TRBV3-2 TRBD1 . CASSRSPTGRTLNNEQFF TGTGCCAGCAGCCGATCGCCGACAGGGCGCACCCTCAACAATGAGCAGTTCTTC
TRBJ1-2 TRBV2 TRBD1 . CASSPGQASGYTF TGTGCCAGCAGTCCCGGACAGGCGTCAGGCTACACCTTC
TRBJ2-5 TRBV15 TRBD1 . CATIRDRGRVETQYF TGTGCCACCATACGGGACAGGGGGCGAGTGGAGACCCAGTACTTC
TRBJ2-1 TRBV2 TRBD2 . CASSRQLAGGLGEQFF TGTGCCAGCAGTCGACAACTAGCGGGGGGGCTGGGTGAGCAGTTCTTC
TRBJ1-4 TRBV18 TRBD1 few CASSPDRVKGSEKLFF TGTGCCAGCTCACCGGACAGGGTGAAAGGAAGTGAAAAACTGTTTTTT
TRBJ2-1 TRBV6-5 TRBD2 . CASSSGLASTYNEQFF TGTGCCAGCAGTTCGGGACTAGCGTCAACCTACAATGAGCAGTTCTTC
TRBJ2-7 TRBV29-1 TRBD2 . CSVPGGLGAYEQYF TGCAGCGTCCCGGGGGGGCTAGGAGCCTACGAGCAGTACTTC
TRBJ2-1 TRBV9 . . CASSETPYNEQFF TGTGCCAGCAGCGAGACTCCTTACAATGAGCAGTTCTTC
TRBJ2-2 TRBV7-8 . few CASSPYTGELFF TGTGCCAGCAGCCCTTACACCGGGGAGCTGTTTTTT
TRBJ2-1 TRBV5-4 TRBD2 . CRASGEYNEQFF TGTCGGGCTAGCGGGGAGTACAATGAGCAGTTCTTC
TRBJ2-2 TRBV11-3 TRBD1 . CASSFKGRGRPGELFF TGTGCCAGCAGCTTCAAGGGCAGGGGGCGACCCGGGGAGCTGTTTTTT
TRBJ2-7 TRBV5-6 TRBD1 . CASSLGQGVTYEQYF TGTGCCAGCAGCCTCGGACAGGGAGTGACCTACGAGCAGTACTTC
TRBJ1-2 TRBV29-1 TRBD1 . CSVGDRANYGYTF TGCAGCGTTGGGGACAGAGCTAACTATGGCTACACCTTC
TRBJ1-1 TRBV19 TRBD1 medium-sized CASGYQGANTEAFF TGTGCCAGTGGCTACCAGGGGGCGAACACTGAAGCTTTCTTT
TRBJ2-7 TRBV7-9 . once CASSLQGYEQYF TGTGCCAGCAGCTTACAGGGTTACGAGCAGTACTTC
TRBJ1-1 TRBV12-3/TRBV12-4 . . CASSFWGDTEAFF TGTGCCAGCAGTTTTTGGGGGGACACTGAAGCTTTCTTT
TRBJ1-1 TRBV5-1 . . CASSLGEGGTRTEAFF TGCGCCAGCAGCTTGGGTGAGGGTGGGACACGCACTGAAGCTTTCTTT
TRBJ1-2 TRBV3-1/TRBV3-2 . once CASTANTGNWDYGYTF TGTGCCAGCACCGCCAACACGGGGAATTGGGACTATGGCTACACCTTC
TRBJ1-3 TRBV11-3 TRBD1 . CASRDRAEDTIYF TGTGCCAGCAGGGACAGGGCGGAGGACACCATATATTTT
TRBJ2-5 TRBV28 . . CASSPSQTQYF TGTGCCAGCAGCCCGAGCCAGACCCAGTACTTC
TRBJ2-1 TRBV5-4 TRBD2 . CASSSKRGGHNEQFF TGTGCCAGCAGCTCGAAGCGGGGGGGCCACAATGAGCAGTTCTTC
TRBJ2-7 TRBV19 TRBD1 . CASSNSGTGAYEQYF TGTGCCAGTAGTAACTCCGGGACAGGGGCCTACGAGCAGTACTTC
TRBJ2-1 TRBV28 TRBD2 . CASTPGGRAYNEQFF TGTGCCAGCACTCCTGGCGGGAGGGCCTACAATGAGCAGTTCTTC
TRBJ2-3 TRBV5-1 TRBD1 . CASSLGDREGTDTQYF TGCGCCAGCAGCTTGGGGGACAGGGAGGGCACAGATACGCAGTATTTT
TRBJ2-7 TRBV6-5 . . CASSGTPYEQYF TGTGCCAGCTCGGGGACACCCTACGAGCAGTACTTC
TRBJ1-6 TRBV13 TRBD1 . CASSTDRGFASPLHF TGTGCCAGCAGCACGGACAGGGGGTTCGCTTCACCCCTCCACTTT
TRBJ2-4 TRBV29-1 . . CSVAGEGNIQYF TGCAGCGTGGCGGGCGAGGGAAACATTCAGTACTTC